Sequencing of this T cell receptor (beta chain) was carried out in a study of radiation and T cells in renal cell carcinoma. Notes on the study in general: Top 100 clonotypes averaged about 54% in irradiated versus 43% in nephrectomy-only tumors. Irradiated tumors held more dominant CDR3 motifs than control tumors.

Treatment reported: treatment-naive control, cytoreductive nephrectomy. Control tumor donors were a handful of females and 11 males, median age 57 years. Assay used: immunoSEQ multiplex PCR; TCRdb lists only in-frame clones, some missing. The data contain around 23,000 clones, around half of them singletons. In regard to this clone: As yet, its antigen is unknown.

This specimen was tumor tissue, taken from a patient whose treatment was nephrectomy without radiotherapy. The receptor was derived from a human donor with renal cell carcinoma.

Here the CDR3 DNA reads TGTGCCACTCACCTCCAGAACACTGAAGCTTTCTTT. Protein: CATHLQNTEAFF. The chain uses TRBV6-6 and TRBJ1-1, with D uncertain. V lost 10 bases to trimming and J lost 1 base, with 10 bases between them. The CDR3 spans 12 residues. Germline V CDR1 and CDR2: MNHNY, SVGAGI (reference sequence).